The T cell receptor beta chain under discussion was sequenced for a study of cytomegalovirus exposure and HLA in healthy donors. Study observations and caveats: Cytomegalovirus association was assigned to around 150 TCR beta chains. In vitro, a few CMV-associated chains proved specific for CMV antigens. Later analysis suggested links between common viral pathogens and several top significant clusters.

This clone was seen a handful of times. Antigen specificity is unknown. The V end lost 8 bases, the J end lost 0 bases, and 11 bases lay between the germline ends. There are 14 residues in the CDR3. CDR1 SNHLY and CDR2 FYNNEI come from the germline V gene. Vbeta (60) and Jbeta (13) primers were used in the PCR. Method: immunoSEQ multiplex PCR; TCRdb's copy keeps in-frame clones and lacks some. The repertoire holds some 90,000 clones, with roughly 70% as singletons. This receptor was taken from a man aged 45-65 years in good health and CMV-seronegative. Sequencing used PBMCs. This sequence joins TRBV2 and TRBJ2-1; D unclear. The CDR3, as DNA: TGTGCCAGCCAGTTATCAAGCTCCTACAATGAGCAGTTCTTC. Translation: CASQLSSSYNEQFF.